What follows are 13 T cell receptor beta chains derived from one specimen sequenced in a study of siplizumab effects on memory and regulatory T cells. Profiled with immunoSEQ multiplex PCR; TCRdb holds only in-frame clones, not every one. In the table there are 85,000 to 130,000 clones, roughly 93% of which are singletons. Sequencing was done on a sample of Tregs sorted from blood. These receptors all come from a human donor in good health.

The gene calls are TRBV4-3 and TRBJ2-1; 9 bases align to TRBD2. Trimming cost V 4 bases and J 8 bases; bases outside gene matches: 12. Germline values: CDR1 LGHNA, CDR2 YSLEER. The CDR3 has 16 amino acids. The CDR3 nucleotides read TGCGCCAGCAGCCGGGATGCTAGCGGGACCATCTATGAGCAGTTCTTC. Translation gives CASSRDASGTIYEQFF.

The chain combines TRBV19 with TRBJ2-7; D gene uncertain. CDR1 LNHDA and CDR2 SQIVND come from the germline V gene (reference sequence). The CDR3 consists of 12 residues. The ends were cut back, 3 bases at V and 5 bases at J, with 8 bases in the middle. This chain's CDR3 is CASSIRGHEQYF. For the CDR3, the DNA is TGTGCCAGTAGTATTCGAGGCCACGAGCAGTACTTC.

This sequence joins TRBV5-4 and TRBJ1-2; D is undetermined. The germline V gene has CDR1 SGHNT and CDR2 YYREEE (reference sequence). This CDR3 has 11 residues. Trimming cost V 2 bases and J 4 bases, with 3 bases left between them. The CDR3 spells CASSFGYGYTF. In nucleotides, the CDR3 is TGTGCCAGCAGCTTCGGCTATGGCTACACCTTC. The full variable domain, in which reference TRBV5-4 and TRBJ1-2 provide the parts outside the CDR3, is ETGVTQSPTHLIKTRGQQVTLRCSSQSGHNTVSWYQQALGQGPQFIFQYYREEENGRGNFPPRFSGLQFPNYSSELNVNALELDDSALYLCASSFGYGYTFGSGTRLTVV.

The CDR3 here is CASSRTGYEAFF. CDR3 nucleotides: TGTGCCAGCAGTCGAACAGGGTATGAAGCTTTCTTT. The V gene is TRBV27, the J gene TRBJ1-1, with a possible D match to TRBD1 (6 bases). Germline V lookup: CDR1 MNHEY, CDR2 SMNVEV (reference sequence). The CDR3 covers 12 residues. Trimming took off 5 bases at V and 7 bases at J, with 11 bases between the two ends.

The chain has TRBV6-6 and TRBJ1-2; D is uncertain. V dropped 6 bases and J dropped 0 bases, with 11 bases sitting between them. The CDR3 sequence is 14 residues long. Germline V lookup: CDR1 MNHNY, CDR2 SVGAGI (reference sequence). This chain's CDR3 is CASRAPGANYGYTF. CDR3 nucleotide sequence: TGTGCCAGCAGGGCGCCCGGAGCTAACTATGGCTACACCTTC.

This chain joins TRBV7-9 and TRBJ2-7; D is possibly TRBD2 (5 bases). Germline loops: CDR1 SEHNR, CDR2 FQNEAQ (reference sequence). Deletions cut 0 bases from V and 0 bases from J, with 15 bases between. CDR3 size: 17 residues. The CDR3 sequence is CASSLAGVGIGSYEQYF. CDR3 nucleotide sequence: TGTGCCAGCAGCTTAGCGGGAGTGGGGATTGGCTCCTACGAGCAGTACTTC.

The rearrangement uses TRBV5-1 and TRBJ2-5; D call uncertain. Trimming took off 3 bases at V and 5 bases at J, with 11 bases between the two ends. The germline V gene has CDR1 SGHRS and CDR2 YFSETQ. The CDR3 sequence is 13 residues long. In DNA, the CDR3 is TGCGCCAGCAGCTCCGGCCTCGAGGAGACCCAGTACTTC. It translates to CASSSGLEETQYF. Based on the CDR3 plus reference TRBV5-1 and TRBJ2-5, the full variable domain is KAGVTQTPRYLIKTRGQQVTLSCSPISGHRSVSWYQQTPGQGLQFLFEYFSETQRNKGNFPGRFSGRQFSNSRSEMNVSTLELGDSALYLCASSSGLEETQYFGPGTRLLVL.

The chain links TRBV6-6 to TRBJ2-5; 9 nucleotides match TRBD1. The CDR3 totals 15 residues. V lost 7 bases, J lost 2 bases, and 8 bases stayed unmatched. CDR1 and CDR2 (germline): MNHNY, SVGAGI (reference sequence). The CDR3 sequence is CASTGTGRRQETQYF. DNA for the CDR3: TGTGCCAGCACTGGGACAGGGAGGAGGCAAGAGACCCAGTACTTC.

The V and J genes are TRBV6-5 and TRBJ1-2, with 7 bases aligning to TRBD1. V dropped 0 bases and J dropped 4; count of bases not matched to a gene: 2. CDR1 is MNHEY, CDR2 SVGAGI, per germline. The CDR3 loop spans 14 amino acids. The CDR3 reads CASSYSAGGYGYTF. As DNA, the CDR3 is TGTGCCAGCAGTTACTCGGCAGGGGGCTATGGCTACACCTTC.

The chain uses TRBV18 and TRBJ2-7, with TRBD1 matching 10 bases. The CDR3 is 15 residues long. In germline, CDR1 is KGHSH, CDR2 LQKENI. With V trimmed by 1 base and J by 9 bases, 9 bases remained unmatched. For the CDR3, the DNA is TGTGCCAGCTCACCACGGCAAGACAGGGGGCAAGGGCAGTACTTC. Protein sequence: CASSPRQDRGQGQYF.

The chain has TRBV18 and TRBJ1-1, with TRBD1 as a possible D gene (6 bases). Trimming took off 0 bases at V and 0 bases at J, with 20 bases between the two ends. This CDR3 has 19 residues. Germline-derived CDR1 and CDR2 are KGHSH and LQKENI. This CDR3 reads CASSPPRGAPLLMNTEAFF. In nucleotides, the CDR3 is TGTGCCAGCTCACCACCGAGGGGGGCCCCCCTTCTTATGAACACTGAAGCTTTCTTT.

The chain has TRBV6-6 and TRBJ1-5; D not certain. This CDR3 contains 14 residues. V was clipped by 2 bases and J by 2 bases, with 7 bases between them. The V gene's germline CDR1 is MNHNY and CDR2 SVGAGI (reference sequence). CDR3 in amino acids: CASSYRVGNQPQHF. CDR3 coding DNA: TGTGCCAGCAGTTACAGGGTCGGCAATCAGCCCCAGCATTTT.

The J gene is TRBJ2-2, the V gene TRBV5-6; TRBD2 agrees at 8 bases. CDR3 length: 15 amino acids. V dropped 3 bases and J dropped 8; count of bases not matched to a gene: 9. Germline V gives CDR1 SGHDT, CDR2 YYEEEE. In nucleotides, the CDR3 is TGTGCCAGCAGCTCTGAGCGGGAGATAGCTGGGGAGCTGTTTTTT. It specifies CASSSEREIAGELFF.